These T cell receptor beta chains were read from a single sample in a study of human T cells and chemical hapten exposure. TCRdb recomputed calls from the RACE reads with MiXCR, one row per CDR3 protein. This sample carries more than 65,000 distinct CDR3 sequences, approximately 32% of them seen once, and the ten largest clones take about 9%. Sequencing used whole blood, obtained in connection with sensitization to the hapten diphenylcyclopropenone (DPC). These receptor sequences come from a man aged 40-49 years with alopecia areata. Some clones in this sample may be carry-over from other donors' samples. CDR3s include the opening cysteine and the closing phenylalanine or tryptophan. D genes are given only for firm matches. A clone size is listed for some rows: how often the clone was seen (once, few, many), or a class if it is expanded.

size	D	V	J	DNA	CDR3
NA	NA	TRBV29-1	TRBJ2-3	TGCAGCGTTGGGCTAGCAAGGGGTTCTGATACGCAGTATTTT	CSVGLARGSDTQYF
NA	TRBD1	TRBV5-5	TRBJ1-6	TGTGCCAGCAGCTTGGCCGGGACAGGGAATTCACCCCTCCACTTT	CASSLAGTGNSPLHF
few	NA	TRBV20-1	TRBJ2-7	TGCAGTGCGGAGGGCTGGGGCTCCTACGAGCAGTACTTC	CSAEGWGSYEQYF
NA	NA	TRBV7-9	TRBJ2-5	TGTGCCAGCAGCTCGCGGACGGGGCAAGAGACCCAGTACTTC	CASSSRTGQETQYF
few	NA	TRBV7-9	TRBJ1-6	TGTGCCAGCACCCCGCCGCAAGGGGTTTTGGATTCACCCCTCCACTTT	CASTPPQGVLDSPLHF
NA	TRBD2	TRBV20-1	TRBJ2-2	TGCAGTGCTAGCCCCGGACTAGCGGTCGGGGAGCTGTTTTTT	CSASPGLAVGELFF
NA	NA	TRBV5-1	TRBJ1-1	TGCGCCAGCAGCTTGGGCAGTTCGAACACTGAAGCTTTCTTT	CASSLGSSNTEAFF
NA	NA	TRBV7-6	TRBJ1-3	TGTGCCAGCAGCTTAGAGCAACGGCAGGGAGCTGGAAACACCATATATTTT	CASSLEQRQGAGNTIYF
NA	NA	TRBV4-3	TRBJ2-4	TGCGCCAGCAGCCGGAGACTAGGACTAGCCAAAAACATTCAGTACTTC	CASSRRLGLAKNIQYF
NA	NA	TRBV11-2	TRBJ1-2	TGTGCCAGCAGCTTAGGGAACTATGGCTACACCTTC	CASSLGNYGYTF
NA	NA	TRBV2	TRBJ2-5	TGTGCCAGCAGGCGACTAGCCGGAGGGGGTCAAGAGACCCAGTACTTC	CASRRLAGGGQETQYF
NA	NA	TRBV5-1	TRBJ2-3	TGCGCCAGCAGCTTTCGACTAGAGGCGCAGTATTTT	CASSFRLEAQYF
once	TRBD1	TRBV2	TRBJ1-6	TGTGCCAGCGAACGGGACAGGGATAATTCACCCCTCCACTTT	CASERDRDNSPLHF
NA	TRBD2	TRBV30	TRBJ2-2	TGTGCCTGGAGTGTAAAGGGACTAGCGGGAAACTCCGGGGAGCTGTTTTTT	CAWSVKGLAGNSGELFF
NA	NA	TRBV14	TRBJ2-7	TGTGCCAGCAGCCAACAGGGGATCAACGAGCAGTACTTC	CASSQQGINEQYF
NA	NA	TRBV2	TRBJ1-5	TGTGCCAGCAGTGCCGTGGGGGGTAGGGGCAATCAGCCCCAGCATTTT	CASSAVGGRGNQPQHF
few	TRBD2	TRBV29-1	TRBJ2-1	TGCAGCGTTGAAGCCTGGACTAGCGGGAGGGACAATGAGCAGTTCTTC	CSVEAWTSGRDNEQFF
few	TRBD1	TRBV11-2	TRBJ1-4	TGTGCCAGCAGCTTCCGGACAGGGGGGAATGAAAAACTGTTTTTT	CASSFRTGGNEKLFF
few	NA	TRBV4-3	TRBJ1-2	TGCGCCAGCAGCCCCATGGGGCAGGGTCAAGGCTACACCTTC	CASSPMGQGQGYTF
NA	TRBD1	TRBV7-9	TRBJ2-2	TGTGCCAGCAGCTTAGAAGGCACCCGGGACAGGAACACCGGGGAGCTGTTTTTT	CASSLEGTRDRNTGELFF
NA	NA	TRBV7-9	TRBJ2-1	TGTGCCAGCAGCCCCGCGGAGGGAGAGCAGTTCTTC	CASSPAEGEQFF
many	NA	TRBV7-2	TRBJ1-5	TGTGCCAGCAGCTTAGGGGGGCGCAGCAATCAGCCCCAGCATTTT	CASSLGGRSNQPQHF
NA	NA	TRBV5-6	TRBJ2-5	TGTGCCAGCAGCTTGGGGTCAGAAGAGACCCAGTACTTC	CASSLGSEETQYF
NA	TRBD1	TRBV3-1	TRBJ1-6	TGTGCCAGCAGCCTACAGGGGAATAATTCACCCCTCCACTTT	CASSLQGNNSPLHF
NA	TRBD2	TRBV4-3	TRBJ2-1	TGCGCCAGCAGCCAAACGCCCGGGACTAGCGCTTACAATGAGCAGTTCTTC	CASSQTPGTSAYNEQFF
NA	NA	TRBV29-1	TRBJ2-3	TGCAGCGTTGTGGCGGGGAGCACAGATACGCAGTATTTT	CSVVAGSTDTQYF
few	TRBD2	TRBV10-1	TRBJ2-7	TGCGCCAGCAGTCCTCTAGCGGGAGGCAACTACGAGCAGTACTTC	CASSPLAGGNYEQYF
few	TRBD2	TRBV12-3/TRBV12-4	TRBJ2-1	TGTGCCAGCTCCCTCCTTCTACGGGGACTAGCGGGGGAGGAAAGGAACAATGAGCAGTTCTTC	CASSLLLRGLAGEERNNEQFF
NA	NA	TRBV20-1	TRBJ2-3	TGCAGTGCCCCACCCGGGGCGGGGCTGTCAGATACGCAGTATTTT	CSAPPGAGLSDTQYF
NA	TRBD2	TRBV7-2	TRBJ2-1	TGTGCCAGCAGCTCCGGGACTAGCTCCTATGAGCAGTTCTTC	CASSSGTSSYEQFF
few	TRBD1	TRBV2	TRBJ2-6	TGTGCCAGCAGTAAGGACAGGGCTGGGGCCAACGTCCTGACTTTC	CASSKDRAGANVLTF
NA	NA	TRBV24-1	TRBJ2-3	TGTGCCACCAGTGATTCAGGGACCACAGATACGCAGTATTTT	CATSDSGTTDTQYF
few	NA	TRBV20-1	TRBJ2-1	TGCAGTGCTAGAGATTGGGCTAGCCCTTACAATGAGCAGTTCTTC	CSARDWASPYNEQFF
few	TRBD2	TRBV7-2	TRBJ2-4	TGTGCCAGCAGCTCGGCCCTAGCGGGAGGGGGTTACATTCAGTACTTC	CASSSALAGGGYIQYF
few	NA	TRBV12-3/TRBV12-4	TRBJ2-7	TGTGCCAGCAGTTTTAGTGACCGCGCGGAGCAGTACTTC	CASSFSDRAEQYF
few	NA	TRBV5-8	TRBJ2-7	TGTGCCAGCAGCTCCGGTCTTGCGGCCCACTCCTACGAGCAGTACTTC	CASSSGLAAHSYEQYF
NA	TRBD2	TRBV7-2	TRBJ2-7	TGTGCCAGCAGCCCGGGACTAGCGGTACACAAGCAGTACTTC	CASSPGLAVHKQYF
NA	TRBD1	TRBV19	TRBJ2-2	TGTGCCAGTAGTCCGCGGACAGGGGGCGGCACCGGGGAGCTGTTTTTT	CASSPRTGGGTGELFF
NA	TRBD1	TRBV27	TRBJ1-5	TGTGCCAGCAGTTCACTGACAGGGGGCAATCAGCCCCAGCATTTT	CASSSLTGGNQPQHF
few	NA	TRBV27	TRBJ2-7	TGTGCCAGCAGTTTAATTGATGCTTTCACCTACGAGCAGTACTTC	CASSLIDAFTYEQYF
NA	TRBD2	TRBV7-2	TRBJ2-7	TGTGCCAGCAGCTTCTATGCTAGCGGGTACTACGAGCAGTACTTC	CASSFYASGYYEQYF